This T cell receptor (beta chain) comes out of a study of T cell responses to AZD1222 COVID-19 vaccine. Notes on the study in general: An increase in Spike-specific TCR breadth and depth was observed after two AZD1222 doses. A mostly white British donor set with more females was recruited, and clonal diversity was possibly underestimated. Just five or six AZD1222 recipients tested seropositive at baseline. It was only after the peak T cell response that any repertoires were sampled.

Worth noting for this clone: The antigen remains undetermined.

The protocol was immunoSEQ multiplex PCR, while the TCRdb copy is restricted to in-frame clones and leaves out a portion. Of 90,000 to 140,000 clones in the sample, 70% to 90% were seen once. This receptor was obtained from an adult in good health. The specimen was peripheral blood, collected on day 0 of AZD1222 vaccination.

In nucleotides, the CDR3 is TGTGCCAGCAGCTTAAATGTGGGGGGAGCCCCGCAGTATTTT. Translating gives CASSLNVGGAPQYF. The chain recombines TRBV7-3 with TRBJ2-3; maybe TRBD2 (6 bases). The CDR3 consists of 14 residues. CDR1 and CDR2 (germline): SGHTA, FQGTGA. V lost 1 base and J 10 bases, leaving 15 bases between the germline ends.